This note documents a single T cell receptor beta chain sequence. A second about 6 to 12 cycle PCR used barcoded and J-beta primers. One entry per CDR3 protein results from TCRdb running MiXCR on the 5' RACE reads. The top ten hold less than 0.85% of the sample, which has around 990,000 distinct CDR3 sequences, about 25% seen once. This sample stems from a study of blood T cells in healthy people across ages. V shed 5 bases and J 3 bases; nucleotides not matched to a gene: 9. This CDR3 is built from 17 residues. Germline CDR1 reads SGHVS; CDR2 reads FQNEAQ. The sample also formed part of further work on T cells of mothers and their children.

The rearrangement joins TRBV7-8 to TRBJ2-1, with 11 positions matching TRBD2. The sample taken for sequencing was blood. The TCR comes from a girl aged 2-9 years in good health. Written as DNA, the CDR3 is TGTGCCAGCAGCCGGGGGCTAGCGGGAGGCATCTACAATGAGCAGTTCTTC. It encodes CASSRGLAGGIYNEQFF.